These 27 T cell receptor beta chains originate from one sample sequenced in a study of vaccination and CD4 T cells after COVID-19. Which antigens these TCRs recognize remains unknown. Treatment noted: approximately 11-day PBMC culture with coronavirus spike peptide pools or control peptides (ViraFEST assay). Sequencing of the DNA from cultured CD4+ T cells was carried out with the Oncomine TCR Beta short-read assay. TCRdb redid the calling of the PCR reads with MiXCR, one entry per CDR3 protein. The table has 16,000 or so distinct CDR3 sequences, around 52% seen once. The material sequenced was CD4+ T cells from blood, cultured in vitro, taken before SARS-CoV-2 vaccination. These receptors were collected from a human donor who had recovered from COVID-19.

V usage is TRBV19 and J usage is TRBJ2-7; the D gene could be TRBD1 or TRBD2 (5 bases each). Germline V gene sequence: CDR1 LNHDA, CDR2 SQIVND (reference sequence). V gave up 5 bases and J gave up 0 bases, with 11 bases separating them. The CDR3 length is 14 residues. CDR3: CASSPWDGSYEQYF. The CDR3 DNA is TGTGCCAGTAGTCCCTGGGACGGCTCCTACGAGCAGTACTTC.

This chain uses TRBV28 with TRBJ1-1; 8 bases fit TRBD1. J gave up 4 bases and V 8 bases, and 3 bases lay outside the gene matches. The CDR3 has 12 amino acids. Germline V gene data show CDR1 as MDHEN and CDR2 as SYDVKM. The CDR3 coding sequence is TGTGCCAGCGACAGGGGTACCACTGAAGCTTTCTTT. It codes for CASDRGTTEAFF.

The chain joins TRBV7-2 to TRBJ1-5; D not resolved. The CDR3 consists of 14 residues. Germline V gene lookup returns CDR1 SGHTA and CDR2 FQGNSA. Trimming removed 0 bases at V and 1 base at J, with 4 bases between. The CDR3 DNA reads TGTGCCAGCAGCTTAGCGGGCAGCAATCAGCCCCAGCATTTT. Translated, it gives CASSLAGSNQPQHF. Together with reference TRBV7-2 and TRBJ1-5, the CDR3 gives the full variable domain: GAGVSQSPSNKVTEKGKDVELRCDPISGHTALYWYRQSLGQGLEFLIYFQGNSAPDKSGLPSDRFSAERTGGSVSTLTIQRTQQEDSAVYLCASSLAGSNQPQHFGDGTRLSIL.

V is TRBV7-8 and J is TRBJ1-2, with a weak D call TRBD1 (6 bases). Between the trimmed V and J ends, which lost 5 bases and 8 bases, there was a span of 15 bases. The CDR3 loop spans 13 amino acids. CDR1 is SGHVS, CDR2 FQNEAQ, per germline. The chain's CDR3 is CASSTHRVQGYTF. The CDR3 DNA reads as TGTGCCAGCAGCACCCACAGGGTCCAAGGCTACACCTTC.

This chain uses TRBV12-3 or TRBV12-4 with TRBJ1-5, with D tentatively TRBD1 (5 bases). Trimming shortened V by 2 bases and J by 4 bases, and 21 bases separated the two germline ends. The length of the CDR3 is 18 residues. The CDR3 nucleotides are TGTGCCAGCAGTTTAATGGGTCGGGGCCTCCGGATGAATCAGCCCCAGCATTTT. It yields the protein CASSLMGRGLRMNQPQHF.

This clonotype was seen a few times. The chain couples TRBV7-2 to TRBJ1-2; the D gene is possibly TRBD1 (5 bases). Germline CDR1 reads SGHTA; CDR2 reads FQGNSA. V was shortened by 1 base and J by 0 bases, with 6 bases between the two germline ends. The CDR3 runs to 14 residues. Here the CDR3 DNA reads TGTGCCAGCAGCTTAGGGGGGGCTAACTATGGCTACACCTTC. Translating gives CASSLGGANYGYTF.

The chain combines TRBV7-3 with TRBJ1-1; tentatively, D is TRBD1 (6 bases). The CDR3 contains 14 residues. Germline assignment: CDR1 SGHTA and CDR2 FQGTGA. V lost 1 base to trimming and J lost 6 bases, with 12 bases between them. CDR3 DNA sequence: TGTGCCAGCAGCTTAAACGGGGGGGCCGCTGAAGCTTTCTTT. Amino acid sequence: CASSLNGGAAEAFF.

CDR3 bases: TGTGCCAGCAGTTACCACCCGAGGACGTCGAGGTGGAGCAATCAGCCCCAGCATTTT. The encoded protein is CASSYHPRTSRWSNQPQHF. The V gene is TRBV6-2 or TRBV6-3, the J gene TRBJ1-5; unclear D gene. CDR3 size: 19 residues. The germline gives CDR1 MNHEY, CDR2 SVGEGT. Trimming removed 2 bases at V and 1 base at J, with 21 bases between.

This clonotype was seen a handful of times. This chain uses TRBV27 with TRBJ1-2; D is unresolved. In germline, CDR1 is MNHEY, CDR2 SMNVEV (reference sequence). The CDR3 runs 14 residues. V lost 0 bases and J lost 1, with 6 bases in between. The CDR3 DNA follows: TGTGCCAGCAGTTTATCTGGAAATAACTATGGCTACACCTTC. As protein: CASSLSGNNYGYTF.

By its share, this clonotype is medium-sized (0.01 to 0.1%). The gene calls are TRBV7-2 and TRBJ1-5, with a weak D call TRBD1 (5 bases). Germline loops: CDR1 SGHTA, CDR2 FQGNSA. This CDR3 region has 14 residues. The germline V and J ends were trimmed by 5 bases and 0 bases, with 8 bases remaining between them. The CDR3 DNA sequence: TGTGCCAGCAGCGTGGGGGTTAGCAATCAGCCCCAGCATTTT. Translating it yields CASSVGVSNQPQHF.

The V gene is TRBV20-1, the J gene TRBJ2-1; 8 bases fit TRBD1. The CDR3 runs to 15 residues. The trim removed 1 base at V and 3 bases at J, leaving 5 bases unmatched. Germline-derived CDR1 and CDR2 are DFQATT and SNEGSKA (reference sequence). The CDR3 loop reads CSARGQGAIYNEQFF. The CDR3 coding sequence is TGCAGTGCTAGAGGCCAGGGGGCAATCTACAATGAGCAGTTCTTC.

The CDR3 coding sequence is TGCAGTGCTAGTGCGGGTTCCAGGCAGCCCCAGCATTTT. Its protein product is CSASAGSRQPQHF. The rearrangement links TRBV20-1 to TRBJ1-5; no reliable D call. Germline V gene data show CDR1 as DFQATT and CDR2 as SNEGSKA (reference sequence). With 3 bases removed from V and 7 bases from J, the gap between germline ends came to 13 bases. The CDR3 covers 13 residues.

The chain employs TRBV5-5 and TRBJ1-5; 9 nucleotides line up with TRBD1. Germline CDR1 SGHKS, CDR2 YYEKEE (reference sequence). V dropped 2 bases and J dropped 1; count of bases not matched to a gene: 4. The CDR3 covers 16 residues. The CDR3 sequence is CASSFGTGRSNQPQHF. For the CDR3, the DNA is TGTGCCAGCAGCTTCGGGACAGGGAGAAGCAATCAGCCCCAGCATTTT.

This clonotype showed up just a few times. This chain links TRBV27 with TRBJ2-1, with 14 bases aligning to TRBD2. The V gene end was trimmed by 6 bases and the J gene end by 8 bases; junction bases not matched to a gene: 6. Germline V CDR1 and CDR2: MNHEY, SMNVEV (reference sequence). The CDR3 covers 15 residues. The CDR3 DNA follows: TGTGCCAGCAGGATGACTAGCGGGGGGGCATATGAGCAGTTCTTC. Protein: CASRMTSGGAYEQFF.

In its sample, this clonotype was seen a few times. The chain couples TRBV24-1 to TRBJ1-1; 10 bases are shared with TRBD1. The ends lost 9 bases at V and 4 bases at J; junction bases unmatched: 10. The CDR3 length is 15 residues. Germline CDR1 is KGHDR and CDR2 is SFDVKD. CDR3 nucleotide sequence: TGTGCCACCGCAACGGGACAGGGGTACGCCACTGAAGCTTTCTTT. This encodes CATATGQGYATEAFF.

V is TRBV30 and J is TRBJ1-5; D not resolved. Germline CDR1 reads GTSNPN; CDR2 reads SVGIG (reference sequence). Trimming pared 2 bases from V and 3 bases from J, leaving 8 bases between. CDR3 length: 13 amino acids. The CDR3 DNA follows: TGTGCCTGGAGTAGAGTCGCCAATCAGCCCCAGCATTTT. Translation: CAWSRVANQPQHF.

This chain connects TRBV24-1 to TRBJ2-3; 11 nucleotides align to TRBD2. The CDR3 sequence is 17 residues long. CDR1 and CDR2 from the germline V gene are KGHDR and SFDVKD. V was pared by 0 bases and J by 8 bases, with 9 bases of the junction left unmatched. The CDR3 coding sequence is TGTGCCACCAGTGATTTGGGGACTAGCGGCCACGAAGGTACGCAGTATTTT. It translates to CATSDLGTSGHEGTQYF.

The chain combines TRBV27 with TRBJ2-7; no firm D call. Between the trimmed V and J ends, which lost 6 bases and 4 bases, there was a span of 10 bases. This CDR3 is built from 12 residues. CDR1 and CDR2 from the germline V gene are MNHEY and SMNVEV (reference sequence). In DNA, the CDR3 is TGTGCCAGCAGCCCCTCCGGTTACGAGCAGTACTTC. Encoded protein: CASSPSGYEQYF.

The chain links TRBV20-1 to TRBJ2-1; D not certain. CDR1 and CDR2 from the germline V gene are DFQATT and SNEGSKA (reference sequence). Trimming pared 3 bases from V and 1 base from J, leaving 10 bases between. The CDR3 is made up of 14 amino acids. CDR3 protein: CSASWAQSYNEQFF. As DNA, the CDR3 is TGCAGTGCTAGTTGGGCGCAATCCTACAATGAGCAGTTCTTC.

With regard to this clonotype: An end of the junction differs from the germline gene, which may be a read error. This rearrangement joins TRBV7-2 to TRBJ2-3; 12 nucleotides match TRBD2. The CDR3 runs 11 residues. Germline V gives CDR1 SGHTA, CDR2 FQGNSA. CDR3 loop: CASSWTSGIHF. DNA of the CDR3: TGTGCCAGCAGTTGGACTAGCGGGATTCATTTT.

This chain links TRBV4-1 with TRBJ1-2; D may be TRBD1 (5 bases). The V end was cut by 5 bases, the J end by 5 bases, with 18 bases between. The germline V gene has CDR1 MGHRA and CDR2 YSYEKL. CDR3 size: 15 residues. The CDR3 loop is CASSWGGDSSYGYTF. CDR3 sequence (DNA): TGCGCCAGCAGCTGGGGGGGAGACAGTAGTTATGGCTACACCTTC.

This sequence joins TRBV12-3 or TRBV12-4 and TRBJ1-2, with 11 nucleotides matching TRBD1. The ends lost 5 bases at V and 8 bases at J; junction bases unmatched: 7. The CDR3 spans 14 residues. The CDR3 spells CASSPGQGAGGYTF. The CDR3 DNA reads as TGTGCCAGCAGTCCCGGACAGGGGGCGGGGGGCTACACCTTC.

This chain connects TRBV9 to TRBJ1-1; D is unclear. Germline assignment: CDR1 SGDLS and CDR2 YYNGEE. CDR3 length equals 16 residues. V was shortened by 0 bases and J by 3 bases, with 15 bases between the two germline ends. The DNA for the CDR3 is TGTGCCAGCAGCGTAGGTCCAGGCGGCGTGGACACTGAAGCTTTCTTT. This sequence encodes CASSVGPGGVDTEAFF. Looking up the rest from reference TRBV9 and TRBJ1-1 gives the full variable domain: DSGVTQTPKHLITATGQRVTLRCSPRSGDLSVYWYQQSLDQGLQFLIQYYNGEERAKGNILERFSAQQFPDLHSELNLSSLELGDSALYFCASSVGPGGVDTEAFFGQGTRLTVV.

The chain recombines TRBV9 with TRBJ2-1; D perhaps matches TRBD2 (6 bases). CDR1 and CDR2 (germline): SGDLS, YYNGEE. This CDR3 is built from 15 residues. The V and J ends lost 3 bases and 5 bases respectively, with 15 bases between them. CDR3 residues: CASSARLVSHNEQFF. CDR3 coding DNA: TGTGCCAGCAGCGCGAGACTAGTTTCCCACAATGAGCAGTTCTTC.

The V and J genes are TRBV19 and TRBJ2-2, with 8 bases identical to TRBD2. The V segment lost 4 bases and the J segment 6 bases; nucleotides outside the gene matches: 4. The CDR3 extends over 14 amino acids. CDR1 and CDR2 from the germline V gene are LNHDA and SQIVND (reference sequence). CDR3 loop: CASSSGGIAGELFF. CDR3 bases: TGTGCCAGTAGTAGCGGGGGGATCGCCGGGGAGCTGTTTTTT.

The genes are TRBV7-2 and TRBJ1-1; D not resolved. V lost 3 bases to trimming and J lost 10 bases, with 12 bases between them. Germline V gene lookup returns CDR1 SGHTA and CDR2 FQGNSA. This CDR3 comprises 12 residues. The CDR3 protein is CASSFQKAGAFF. CDR3 coding DNA: TGTGCCAGCAGCTTCCAAAAGGCGGGAGCTTTCTTT.

The table lists this clonotype with a few counts. The genes are TRBV28 and TRBJ2-5; possible D gene TRBD2, 5 bases. Between the trimmed V and J ends, which lost 2 bases and 5 bases, there was a span of 12 bases. The germline V gene encodes CDR1 MDHEN and CDR2 SYDVKM. The CDR3 has 14 amino acids. Written as DNA, the CDR3 is TGTGCCAGCAGTTTAATAGCGCCCGGGGAGACCCAGTACTTC. Protein product: CASSLIAPGETQYF.